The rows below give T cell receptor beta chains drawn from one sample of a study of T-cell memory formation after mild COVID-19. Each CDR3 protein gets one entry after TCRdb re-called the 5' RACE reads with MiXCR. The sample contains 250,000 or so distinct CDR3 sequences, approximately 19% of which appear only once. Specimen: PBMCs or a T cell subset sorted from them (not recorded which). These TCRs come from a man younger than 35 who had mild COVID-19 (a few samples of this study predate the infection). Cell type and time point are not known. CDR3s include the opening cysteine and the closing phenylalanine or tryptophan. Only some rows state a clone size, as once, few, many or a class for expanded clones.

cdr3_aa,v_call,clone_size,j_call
CASSTEGSDTQYF,TRBV5-1,many,TRBJ2-3
CASSLPVQGGTDTQYF,TRBV7-2,.,TRBJ2-3
CASSLSREAFF,TRBV7-2,.,TRBJ1-1
CASSLSSLDKTGYTF,TRBV5-1,few,TRBJ1-2
CASRSTGPGGGYTF,TRBV6-5,.,TRBJ1-2
CASSIQGGNEQFF,TRBV5-4,.,TRBJ2-1
CASSPGRWNTEAFF,TRBV14,.,TRBJ1-1
CASSHDRVPTYGYTF,TRBV12-3/TRBV12-4,.,TRBJ1-2
CASSTISGGEQFF,TRBV7-6,many,TRBJ2-1
CASSTGSDTQYF,TRBV7-2,many,TRBJ2-3
CASSTRGRLAGANVLTF,TRBV7-8,.,TRBJ2-6
CASSQDNGQYGYTF,TRBV4-2,few,TRBJ1-2
CASSPFGSEETQYF,TRBV5-6,few,TRBJ2-5
CASSDFGRGLTDTQYF,TRBV7-6,.,TRBJ2-3
CASSHREQETQYF,TRBV5-1,.,TRBJ2-5
CASTPNPGLTDTQYF,TRBV12-3/TRBV12-4,few,TRBJ2-3
CASSQGIYRRYGYTF,TRBV4-3,many,TRBJ1-2
CASSYSQGLEQYF,TRBV6-5,.,TRBJ2-7
CASRRRQGATGELFF,TRBV6-5,few,TRBJ2-2
CASSQDPGQFGNQPQHF,TRBV4-1,few,TRBJ1-5
CASSPQVAGNSGNTIYF,TRBV4-3,.,TRBJ1-3
CAWSVRGLAVYNEQFF,TRBV30,few,TRBJ2-1
CASRGLAGNEQFF,TRBV2,.,TRBJ2-1
CSARDTYGGPVGQETQYF,TRBV20-1,.,TRBJ2-5
CASSFSSGGYEQYF,TRBV7-6,.,TRBJ2-7
CASSRGPSSYEQYF,TRBV19,few,TRBJ2-7
CASSLNRADEQFF,TRBV12-3/TRBV12-4,few,TRBJ2-1
CASSSRYRGSNQPQHF,TRBV6-5,few,TRBJ1-5
CASNAGGPLTDTQYF,TRBV2,.,TRBJ2-3
CASSLGFGTDTQYF,TRBV7-2,few,TRBJ2-3
CASSPPWSGGYDTQYF,TRBV18,.,TRBJ2-3
CASSQGGGGAPDTQYF,TRBV4-3,.,TRBJ2-3
CASSLGQQITYEQYF,TRBV6-5,.,TRBJ2-7
CASSLSTKSRSSYEQYF,TRBV7-2,.,TRBJ2-7
CASSPGHTPGYTF,TRBV5-1,.,TRBJ1-2
CASSLSRVDTIYF,TRBV7-7,.,TRBJ1-3
CASSHLAADTQYF,TRBV4-2,few,TRBJ2-3
CSVEKQLNTGELFF,TRBV29-1,many,TRBJ2-2
CASSPPGTGGSEYF,TRBV6-5,.,TRBJ2-7
CASSPPGLYGYTF,TRBV12-3/TRBV12-4,few,TRBJ1-2
CASSYSMGNYGYTF,TRBV6-5,.,TRBJ1-2
CASSSGGRQETQYF,TRBV7-2,few,TRBJ2-5
CASSLGTASEAFF,TRBV7-2,.,TRBJ1-1